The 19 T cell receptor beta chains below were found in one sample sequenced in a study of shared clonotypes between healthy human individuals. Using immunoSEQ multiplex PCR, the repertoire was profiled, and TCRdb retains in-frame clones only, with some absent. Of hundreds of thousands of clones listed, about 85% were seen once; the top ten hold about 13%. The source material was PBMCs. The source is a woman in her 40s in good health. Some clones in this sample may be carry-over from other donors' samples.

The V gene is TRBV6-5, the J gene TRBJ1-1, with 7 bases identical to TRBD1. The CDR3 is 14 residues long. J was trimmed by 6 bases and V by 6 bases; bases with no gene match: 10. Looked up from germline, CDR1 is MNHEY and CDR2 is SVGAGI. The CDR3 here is CASSSTGMVAEAFF. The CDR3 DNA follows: TGTGCCAGCAGCTCGACAGGGATGGTGGCTGAAGCTTTCTTT.

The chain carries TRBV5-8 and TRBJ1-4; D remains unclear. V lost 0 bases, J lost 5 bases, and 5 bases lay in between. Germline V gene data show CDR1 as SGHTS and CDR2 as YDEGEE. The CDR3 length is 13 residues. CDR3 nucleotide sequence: TGTGCCAGCAGCTTGGCACCCAATGAAAAACTGTTTTTT. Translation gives CASSLAPNEKLFF. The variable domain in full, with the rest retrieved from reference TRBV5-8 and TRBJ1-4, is EAGVTQSPTHLIKTRGQQATLRCSPISGHTSVYWYQQALGLGLQFLLWYDEGEERNRGNFPPRFSGRQFPNYSSELNVNALELEDSALYLCASSLAPNEKLFFGSGTQLSVL.

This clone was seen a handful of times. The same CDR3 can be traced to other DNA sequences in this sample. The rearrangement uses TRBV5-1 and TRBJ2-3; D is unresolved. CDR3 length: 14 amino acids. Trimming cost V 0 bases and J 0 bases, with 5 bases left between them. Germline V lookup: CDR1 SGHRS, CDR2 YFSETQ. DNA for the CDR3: TGCGCCAGCAGCTTGGCGACTAGCACAGATACGCAGTATTTT. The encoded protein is CASSLATSTDTQYF.

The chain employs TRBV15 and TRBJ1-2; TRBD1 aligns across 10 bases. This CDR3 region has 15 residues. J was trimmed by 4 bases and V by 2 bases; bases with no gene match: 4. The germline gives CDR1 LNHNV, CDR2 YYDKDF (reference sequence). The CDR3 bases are TGTGCCACCAGCAGAAGGGACAGGGGTATCTATGGCTACACCTTC. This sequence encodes CATSRRDRGIYGYTF.

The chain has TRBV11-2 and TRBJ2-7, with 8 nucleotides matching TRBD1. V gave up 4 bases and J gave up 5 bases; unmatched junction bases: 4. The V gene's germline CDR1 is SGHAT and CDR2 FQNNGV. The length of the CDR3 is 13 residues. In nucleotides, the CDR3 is TGTGCCAGCAGCTGGACAGGGTTCGACGAGCAGTACTTC. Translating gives CASSWTGFDEQYF. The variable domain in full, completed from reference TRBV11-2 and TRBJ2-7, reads EAGVAQSPRYKIIEKRQSVAFWCNPISGHATLYWYQQILGQGPKLLIQFQNNGVVDDSQLPKDRFSAERLKGVDSTLKIQPAKLEDSAVYLCASSWTGFDEQYFGPGTRLTVT.

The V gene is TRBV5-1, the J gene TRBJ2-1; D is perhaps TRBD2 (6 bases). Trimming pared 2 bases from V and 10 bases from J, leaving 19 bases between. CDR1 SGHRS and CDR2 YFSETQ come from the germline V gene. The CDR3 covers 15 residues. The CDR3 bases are TGCGCCAGCAGCTTTCGGGGAGTAGCGGTCCAAGAGCAGTTCTTC. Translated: CASSFRGVAVQEQFF. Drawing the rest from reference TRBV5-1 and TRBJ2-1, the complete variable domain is KAGVTQTPRYLIKTRGQQVTLSCSPISGHRSVSWYQQTPGQGLQFLFEYFSETQRNKGNFPGRFSGRQFSNSRSEMNVSTLELGDSALYLCASSFRGVAVQEQFFGPGTRLTVL.

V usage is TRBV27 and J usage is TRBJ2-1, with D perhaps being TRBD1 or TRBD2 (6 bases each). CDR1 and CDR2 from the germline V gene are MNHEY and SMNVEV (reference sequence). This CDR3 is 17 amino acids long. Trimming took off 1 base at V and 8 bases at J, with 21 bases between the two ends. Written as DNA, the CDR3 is TGTGCCAGCAGTTTATTTCGGGAGACAGGATTTCGCGATGAGCAGTTCTTC. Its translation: CASSLFRETGFRDEQFF.

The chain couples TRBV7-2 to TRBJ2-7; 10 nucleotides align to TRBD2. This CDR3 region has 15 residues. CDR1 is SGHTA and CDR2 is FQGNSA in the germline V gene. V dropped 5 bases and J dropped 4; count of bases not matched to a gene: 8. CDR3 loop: CASSPPGLAMYEQYF. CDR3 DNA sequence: TGTGCCAGCAGCCCCCCGGGACTAGCGATGTACGAGCAGTACTTC.

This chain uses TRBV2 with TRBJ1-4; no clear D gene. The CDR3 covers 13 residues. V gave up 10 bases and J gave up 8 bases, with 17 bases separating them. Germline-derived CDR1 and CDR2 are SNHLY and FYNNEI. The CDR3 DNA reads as TGTGCCACCAAGGAATTACTGAGGGAAAAACTGTTTTTT. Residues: CATKELLREKLFF.

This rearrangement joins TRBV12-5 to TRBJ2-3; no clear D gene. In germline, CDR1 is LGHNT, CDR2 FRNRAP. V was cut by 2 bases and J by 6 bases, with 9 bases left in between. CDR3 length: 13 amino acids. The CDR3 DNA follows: TGTGCTAGTGGTTTGATTAGTGGGGATACGCAGTATTTT. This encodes CASGLISGDTQYF.

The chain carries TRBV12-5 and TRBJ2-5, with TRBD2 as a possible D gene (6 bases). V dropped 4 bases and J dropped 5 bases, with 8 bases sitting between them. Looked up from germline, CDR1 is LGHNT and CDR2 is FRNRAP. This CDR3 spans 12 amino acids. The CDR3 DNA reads TGTGCTAGTGGTTCGGAGGGGGAGACCCAGTACTTC. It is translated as CASGSEGETQYF.

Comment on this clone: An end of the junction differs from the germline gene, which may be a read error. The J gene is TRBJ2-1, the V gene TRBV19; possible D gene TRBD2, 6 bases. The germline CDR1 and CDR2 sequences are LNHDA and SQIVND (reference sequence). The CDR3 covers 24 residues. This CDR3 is CASSGLQVGQNKHQNRDSNNEQFF. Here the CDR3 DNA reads TGTGCCAGTAGTGGTCTTCAGGTGGGCCAAAACAAACACCAAAACCGGGACTCCAACAATGAGCAGTTCTTC. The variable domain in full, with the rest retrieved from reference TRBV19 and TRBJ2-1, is DGGITQSPKYLFRKEGQNVTLSCEQNLNHDAMYWYRQDPGQGLRLIYYSQIVNDFQKGDIAEGYSVSREKKESFPLTVTSAQKNPTAFYLCASSGLQVGQNKHQNRDSNNEQFFGPGTRLTVL.

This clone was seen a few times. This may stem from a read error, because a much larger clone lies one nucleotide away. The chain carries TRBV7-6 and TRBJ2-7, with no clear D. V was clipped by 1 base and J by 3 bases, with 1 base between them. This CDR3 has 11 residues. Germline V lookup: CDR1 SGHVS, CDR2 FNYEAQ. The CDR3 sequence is CASSLDYEQYF. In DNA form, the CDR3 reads TGTGCCAGCAGCTTAGACTACGAGCAGTACTTC.

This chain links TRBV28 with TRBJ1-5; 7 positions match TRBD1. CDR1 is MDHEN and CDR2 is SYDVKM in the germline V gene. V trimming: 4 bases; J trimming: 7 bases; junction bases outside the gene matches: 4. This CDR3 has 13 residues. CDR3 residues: CASSWQGDQPQHF. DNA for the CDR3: TGTGCCAGCAGTTGGCAGGGGGACCAGCCCCAGCATTTT.

The CDR3 bases are TGTGCCTGGAGTCATCCTGGGGCGGGAGAAACAGATACGCAGTATTTT. Its protein is CAWSHPGAGETDTQYF. The rearrangement links TRBV30 to TRBJ2-3, with TRBD2 identical over 7 bases. Trimming removed 2 bases from V and 3 bases from J; junction bases left unmatched: 11. Germline CDR1 and CDR2: GTSNPN and SVGIG (reference sequence). The CDR3 is 16 residues long.

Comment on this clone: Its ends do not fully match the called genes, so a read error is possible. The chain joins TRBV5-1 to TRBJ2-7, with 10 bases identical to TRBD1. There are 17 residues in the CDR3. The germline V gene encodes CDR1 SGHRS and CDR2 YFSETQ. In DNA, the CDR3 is TGCCCCAGCAGCTTGGCGAGATACCGGGACAGGGGCCGCGAGCAGTACTTC. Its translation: CPSSLARYRDRGREQYF.

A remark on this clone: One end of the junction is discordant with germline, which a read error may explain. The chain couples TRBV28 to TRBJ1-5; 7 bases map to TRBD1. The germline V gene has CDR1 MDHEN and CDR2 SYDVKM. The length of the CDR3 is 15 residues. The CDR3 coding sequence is TGTGCCAGCAGTCTGACAGGGATCTGGCAATCAGCCCCAGCATTT. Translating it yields CASSLTGIWQSAPAF.

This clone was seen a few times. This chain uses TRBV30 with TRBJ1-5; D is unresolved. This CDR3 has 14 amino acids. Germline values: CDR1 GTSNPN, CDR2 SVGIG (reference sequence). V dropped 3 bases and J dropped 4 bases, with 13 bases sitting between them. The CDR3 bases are TGTGCCTGGAGGGGAGACGGGGAAAATCAGCCCCAGCATTTT. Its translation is CAWRGDGENQPQHF.

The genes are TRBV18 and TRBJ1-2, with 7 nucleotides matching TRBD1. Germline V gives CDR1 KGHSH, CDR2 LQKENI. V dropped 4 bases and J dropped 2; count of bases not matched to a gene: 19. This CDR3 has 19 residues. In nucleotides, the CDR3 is TGTGCCAGCTCACTTGCTTACGCTCTGACAGGGACCCTCAACTATGGCTACACCTTC. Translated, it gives CASSLAYALTGTLNYGYTF.